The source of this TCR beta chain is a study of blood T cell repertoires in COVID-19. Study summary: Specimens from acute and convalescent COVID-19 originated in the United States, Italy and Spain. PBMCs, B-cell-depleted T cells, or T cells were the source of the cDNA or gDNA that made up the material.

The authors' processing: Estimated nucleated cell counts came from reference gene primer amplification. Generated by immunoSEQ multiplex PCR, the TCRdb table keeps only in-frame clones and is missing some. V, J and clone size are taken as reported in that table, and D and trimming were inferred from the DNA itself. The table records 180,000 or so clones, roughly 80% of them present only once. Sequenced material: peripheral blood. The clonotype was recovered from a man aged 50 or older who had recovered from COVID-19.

CDR3 amino acids: CASSQRQNSYEQYF. The DNA of the CDR3 is TGTGCCAGTAGCCAACGACAGAACTCCTACGAGCAGTACTTC. This chain uses TRBV19 with TRBJ2-7; a possible D gene is TRBD1 (5 bases). This CDR3 spans 14 amino acids. Trimming removed 6 bases at V and 0 bases at J, with 12 bases between. CDR1 and CDR2 (germline): LNHDA, SQIVND (reference sequence).